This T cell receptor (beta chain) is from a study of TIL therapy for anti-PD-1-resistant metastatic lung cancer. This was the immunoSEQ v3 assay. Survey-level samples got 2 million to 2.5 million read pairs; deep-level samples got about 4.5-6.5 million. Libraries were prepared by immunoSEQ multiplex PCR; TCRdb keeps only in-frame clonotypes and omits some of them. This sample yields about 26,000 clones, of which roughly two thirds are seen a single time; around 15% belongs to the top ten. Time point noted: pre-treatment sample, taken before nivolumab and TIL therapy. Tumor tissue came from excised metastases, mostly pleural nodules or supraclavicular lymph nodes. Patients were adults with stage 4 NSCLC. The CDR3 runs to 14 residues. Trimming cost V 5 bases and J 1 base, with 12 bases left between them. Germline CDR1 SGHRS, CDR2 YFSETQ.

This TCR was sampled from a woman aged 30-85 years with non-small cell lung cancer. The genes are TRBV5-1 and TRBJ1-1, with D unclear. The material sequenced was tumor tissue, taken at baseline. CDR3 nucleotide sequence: TGCGCCAGCAGGCGCTCAGGAGAGAACACTGAAGCTTTCTTT. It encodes CASRRSGENTEAFF.